This TCR beta chain was profiled in a study of cytomegalovirus exposure and HLA in healthy donors. Method: immunoSEQ multiplex PCR; TCRdb's copy keeps in-frame clones and lacks some. Here the sample spans tens of thousands of clones, about 94% being singletons. This clonotype originated in a woman aged 18-29 years in good health and CMV-seropositive. The material sequenced was PBMCs.

CDR3 nucleotide sequence: TGTGCCAGCAGCTTACAGGGGGCTCCCAACTATGGCTACACCTTC. Translating gives CASSLQGAPNYGYTF. The chain combines TRBV5-6 with TRBJ1-2, with TRBD1 matching 9 bases. The CDR3 contains 15 residues. The ends lost 2 bases at V and 2 bases at J; junction bases unmatched: 4. Looked up from germline, CDR1 is SGHDT and CDR2 is YYEEEE.